This T cell receptor (beta chain) was identified in a study of shared clonotypes between healthy human individuals. With V trimmed by 5 bases and J by 3 bases, 10 bases remained unmatched. The CDR3 is made up of 15 amino acids. The germline V gene has CDR1 SEHNR and CDR2 FQNEAQ (reference sequence). The data were produced by immunoSEQ multiplex PCR, yet TCRdb's version contains in-frame clones alone and is incomplete. The table has around 320,000 clones, roughly 91% seen once. The J gene is TRBJ2-7, the V gene TRBV7-9; 7 nucleotides match TRBD2. Source material: memory CD8+ T cells sorted from blood. Subset noted: CD45RO+ cells pooled with CCR7-negative TemRA cells. This TCR derives from a young man in good health. This CDR3 reads CASSNTGLYFYEQYF. DNA for the CDR3: TGTGCCAGCAGCAATACGGGACTATATTTCTACGAGCAGTACTTC.